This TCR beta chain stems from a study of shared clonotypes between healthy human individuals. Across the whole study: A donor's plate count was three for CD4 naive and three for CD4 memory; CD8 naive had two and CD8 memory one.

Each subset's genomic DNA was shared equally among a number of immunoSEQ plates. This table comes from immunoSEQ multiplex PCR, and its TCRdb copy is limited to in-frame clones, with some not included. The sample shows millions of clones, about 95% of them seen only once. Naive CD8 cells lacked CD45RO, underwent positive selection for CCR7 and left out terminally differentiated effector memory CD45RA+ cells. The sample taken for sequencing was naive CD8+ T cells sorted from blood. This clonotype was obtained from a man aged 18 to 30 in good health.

In nucleotides, the CDR3 is TGTGCCAGCACCGCGGGCAGGGGCTATCAAGAGACCCAGTACTTC. Translating it yields CASTAGRGYQETQYF. The chain employs TRBV28 and TRBJ2-5; possible D gene TRBD1, 6 bases. CDR1 and CDR2 from the germline V gene are MDHEN and SYDVKM. The CDR3 covers 15 residues. Deletions cut 7 bases from V and 2 bases from J, with 17 bases between.